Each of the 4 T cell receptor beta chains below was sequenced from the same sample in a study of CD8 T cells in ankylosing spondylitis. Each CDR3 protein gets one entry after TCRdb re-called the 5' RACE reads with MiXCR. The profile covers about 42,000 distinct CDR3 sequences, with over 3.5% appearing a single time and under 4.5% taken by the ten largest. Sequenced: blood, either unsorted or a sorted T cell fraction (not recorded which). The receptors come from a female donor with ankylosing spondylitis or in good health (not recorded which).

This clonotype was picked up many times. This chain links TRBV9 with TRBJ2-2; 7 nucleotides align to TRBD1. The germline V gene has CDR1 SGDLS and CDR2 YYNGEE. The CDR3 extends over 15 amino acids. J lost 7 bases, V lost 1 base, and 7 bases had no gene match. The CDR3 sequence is CASSVPGTAGGELFF. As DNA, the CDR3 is TGTGCCAGCAGCGTACCGGGGACAGCTGGCGGGGAGCTGTTTTTT.

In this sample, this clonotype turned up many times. The CDR3 region is CASVRGPDYGYTF. CDR3 DNA: TGTGCCAGCGTCAGGGGGCCCGACTATGGCTACACCTTC. The J gene is TRBJ1-2, the V gene TRBV9; 8 bases align to TRBD1. CDR3 length: 13 residues. V shed 7 bases, J shed 3 bases, and the junction held 5 bases outside the gene matches. Germline CDR1 and CDR2: SGDLS and YYNGEE.

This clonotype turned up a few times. This CDR3 is CASRNSGNTIYF. DNA of the CDR3: TGTGCCAGCAGAAACTCTGGAAACACCATATATTTT. This chain connects TRBV9 to TRBJ1-3; no definite D call. The CDR3 runs to 12 residues. V was clipped by 5 bases and J by 0 bases, with 3 bases between them. The germline V gene encodes CDR1 SGDLS and CDR2 YYNGEE.

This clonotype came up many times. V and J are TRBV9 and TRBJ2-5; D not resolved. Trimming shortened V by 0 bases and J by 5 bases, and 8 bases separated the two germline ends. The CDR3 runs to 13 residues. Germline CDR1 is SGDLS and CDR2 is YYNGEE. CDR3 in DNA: TGTGCCAGCAGCGTAGAAGGGATGGAGACCCAGTACTTC. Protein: CASSVEGMETQYF.